These T cell receptor beta chains were read from a single sample in a study of tumor-infiltrating lymphocytes in localized non-small cell lung cancer. The assay was immunoSEQ multiplex PCR, and TCRdb's table has in-frame clones only and misses some. In the table there are about 9,700 clones, about 72% of which are singletons. Sequenced: lung tumor tissue. The receptors were gathered from a human donor with non-small cell lung cancer. The CDR3 runs from the conserved cysteine through the conserved F or W. Fields, in order: J gene, clone size, D gene, V gene, CDR3 length, CDR3 DNA, CDR3 protein. The D gene is left open where the match is weak. The size entry is marked missing in some rows and otherwise reads once, few, many or a size class.

J: TRBJ2-7; size: few; D: TRBD1; V: TRBV19; length: 16; DNA: TGTGCCAGTAGTCCCGCCCCTACAGGACAGGACTACGAGCAGTACTTC; CDR3: CASSPAPTGQDYEQYF
J: TRBJ1-1; size: .; D: .; V: TRBV10-3; length: 13; DNA: TGTGCCATGTCTGGGACGGAGAACACTGAAGCTTTCTTT; CDR3: CAMSGTENTEAFF
J: TRBJ2-3; size: .; D: .; V: TRBV11-2; length: 16; DNA: TGTGCCAGCAGCCGTAACAGGGTTTCTAGCACAGATACGCAGTATTTT; CDR3: CASSRNRVSSTDTQYF
J: TRBJ2-5; size: .; D: TRBD2; V: TRBV11-2; length: 18; DNA: TGTGCCAGCAGCTCCCACGCGGGGCTAGCGGGAGGGAGGGAGACCCAGTACTTC; CDR3: CASSSHAGLAGGRETQYF
J: TRBJ2-7; size: .; D: TRBD1; V: TRBV18; length: 19; DNA: TGTGCCAGCTCACCGGTGCTCACGCCGGGACAGAGTATCTCCTACGAGCAGTACTTC; CDR3: CASSPVLTPGQSISYEQYF
J: TRBJ1-2; size: .; D: .; V: TRBV28; length: 10; DNA: TGTGCCAGCAGTTCTAAAGGCTACACCTTC; CDR3: CASSSKGYTF
J: TRBJ2-3; size: .; D: TRBD1; V: TRBV7-9; length: 14; DNA: TGTGCCAGCAGGCCCGGGACAGGGGGCAATACGCAGTATTTT; CDR3: CASRPGTGGNTQYF
J: TRBJ1-4; size: .; D: .; V: TRBV4-2; length: 14; DNA: TGTGCCAGCAGCCAAGAGGACACCGGGGGAGAGGTGTTTTTT; CDR3: CASSQEDTGGEVFF
J: TRBJ1-5; size: .; D: TRBD1; V: TRBV19; length: 16; DNA: TGTGCCAGTAGTTCGACAGGGGTCGCAAGCAATCAGCCCCAGCATTTT; CDR3: CASSSTGVASNQPQHF
J: TRBJ2-3; size: .; D: TRBD2; V: TRBV11-3; length: 16; DNA: TGTGCCAGCAGCTTAGGGGCTAGCGGGGTCACAGATACGCAGTATTTT; CDR3: CASSLGASGVTDTQYF
J: TRBJ1-5; size: .; D: .; V: TRBV30; length: 12; DNA: TGTGCCTGGTCAGGGGGCAATCAGCCCCAGCATTTT; CDR3: CAWSGGNQPQHF
J: TRBJ2-1; size: .; D: TRBD2; V: TRBV11-2; length: 16; DNA: TGTGCCAGCAGCTCCCGGGGGACTAGCGGGAGGCAGGAGCAGTTCTTC; CDR3: CASSSRGTSGRQEQFF
J: TRBJ2-3; size: .; D: .; V: TRBV13; length: 18; DNA: TGTGCCAGCAGCTTCGCCACCGACGCTGATAGACACACAGATACGCAGTATTTT; CDR3: CASSFATDADRHTDTQYF
J: TRBJ1-4; size: .; D: .; V: TRBV18; length: 16; DNA: TGTGCCAGCTCACGTTCACTCTCGGGAGGCGAAGAAAAACTGTTTTTT; CDR3: CASSRSLSGGEEKLFF
J: TRBJ2-7; size: .; D: .; V: TRBV2; length: 12; DNA: TGTGCCAGCCGAGAGGCCCTCTACGAGCAGTACTTC; CDR3: CASREALYEQYF
J: TRBJ2-5; size: .; D: TRBD1; V: TRBV2; length: 17; DNA: TGTGCCAGCAGAGAATTCAGGGGGCCTCAAATTCAAGAGACCCAGTACTTC; CDR3: CASREFRGPQIQETQYF
J: TRBJ2-7; size: .; D: .; V: TRBV11-2; length: 15; DNA: TGTGCCAGCAGCCCCACTCCCGGGGCTGCCTACGAGCAGTACTTC; CDR3: CASSPTPGAAYEQYF
J: TRBJ1-5; size: few; D: .; V: TRBV19; length: 14; DNA: TGTGCCAGTAGTACGGTTAGACTCAATCAGCCCCAGCATTTT; CDR3: CASSTVRLNQPQHF
J: TRBJ1-5; size: few; D: .; V: TRBV7-9; length: 15; DNA: TGTGCCAGCAGCTTAGAGGGTTCCGGGGATCAGCCCCAGCATTTT; CDR3: CASSLEGSGDQPQHF
J: TRBJ1-2; size: .; D: TRBD1; V: TRBV11-2; length: 15; DNA: TGTGCCAGCAGCTCCCGGGACAGGGGGGACTATGGCTACACCTTC; CDR3: CASSSRDRGDYGYTF
J: TRBJ2-2; size: .; D: .; V: TRBV6-1; length: 14; DNA: TGTGCCAGCAGTGAAGACAGGAACACCGGGGAGCTGTTTTTT; CDR3: CASSEDRNTGELFF
J: TRBJ2-7; size: .; D: .; V: TRBV7-9; length: 14; DNA: TGTGCCAGCAGCCCCCGATCCCGTGCGGGCGAGCAGTACTTC; CDR3: CASSPRSRAGEQYF
J: TRBJ1-3; size: .; D: .; V: TRBV18; length: 16; DNA: TGTGCCAGCTCACACCGTGGGGAGAGCTCTGGAAACACCATATATTTT; CDR3: CASSHRGESSGNTIYF
J: TRBJ1-5; size: .; D: .; V: TRBV19; length: 15; DNA: TGTGCCAGTAGTATAGGAGGGGGGAGCAATCAGCCCCAGCATTTT; CDR3: CASSIGGGSNQPQHF
J: TRBJ2-1; size: .; D: .; V: TRBV5-6; length: 13; DNA: TGTGCCAGCAGCGGGGTAGCCTACAATGAGCAGTTCTTC; CDR3: CASSGVAYNEQFF
J: TRBJ2-1; size: .; D: .; V: TRBV19; length: 13; DNA: TGTGCCAGTAGTCTCCCAGGGTTCGATGAGCAGTTCTTC; CDR3: CASSLPGFDEQFF
J: TRBJ2-7; size: .; D: .; V: TRBV19; length: 14; DNA: TGTGCCAGTAGTGCCTTCGAGAGCTCCTACGAGCAGTACTTC; CDR3: CASSAFESSYEQYF
J: TRBJ1-2; size: once; D: .; V: TRBV19; length: 9; DNA: TGTGCCAGTACAGTATCCTTCCCCTTC; CDR3: CASTVSFPF
J: TRBJ2-7; size: .; D: .; V: TRBV7-6; length: 14; DNA: TGTGCCAGCAGCCCTGGGGGGCTGTTATACGAGCAGTACTTC; CDR3: CASSPGGLLYEQYF
J: TRBJ1-2; size: .; D: .; V: TRBV19; length: 11; DNA: TGTGCCAGTAGTATCGAATATGGCTACACCTTC; CDR3: CASSIEYGYTF
J: TRBJ2-7; size: .; D: .; V: TRBV14; length: 15; DNA: TGTGCCAGCAGCCAGATTGGGCAGGGGAGGAACGAGCAGTACTTC; CDR3: CASSQIGQGRNEQYF
J: TRBJ2-5; size: .; D: .; V: TRBV5-1; length: 13; DNA: TGCGCCAGCAGCTTGTCTAACCAAGAGACCCAGTACTTC; CDR3: CASSLSNQETQYF
J: TRBJ2-1; size: .; D: TRBD2; V: TRBV4-3; length: 16; DNA: TGCGCCAGCAGCCAAGGGGTAGGGCGGGAGGTTAGTGAGCAGTTCTTC; CDR3: CASSQGVGREVSEQFF
J: TRBJ2-7; size: .; D: .; V: TRBV7-2; length: 13; DNA: TGTGCCAGCAGCTTTCGAGTAGGGGACGAGCAGTACTTC; CDR3: CASSFRVGDEQYF